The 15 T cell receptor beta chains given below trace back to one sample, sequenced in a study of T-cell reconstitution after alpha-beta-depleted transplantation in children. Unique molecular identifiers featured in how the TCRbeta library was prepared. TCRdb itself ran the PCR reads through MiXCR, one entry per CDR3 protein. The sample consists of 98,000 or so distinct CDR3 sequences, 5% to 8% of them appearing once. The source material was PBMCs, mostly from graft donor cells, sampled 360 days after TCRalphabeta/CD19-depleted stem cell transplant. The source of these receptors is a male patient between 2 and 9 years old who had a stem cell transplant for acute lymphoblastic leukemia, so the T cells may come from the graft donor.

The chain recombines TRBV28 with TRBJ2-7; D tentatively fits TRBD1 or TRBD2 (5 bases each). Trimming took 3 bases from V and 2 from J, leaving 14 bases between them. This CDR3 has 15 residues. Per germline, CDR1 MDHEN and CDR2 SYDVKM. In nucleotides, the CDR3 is TGTGCCAGCAGTTTTGAGGCAACGGGGCCCTACGAGCAGTACTTC. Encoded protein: CASSFEATGPYEQYF. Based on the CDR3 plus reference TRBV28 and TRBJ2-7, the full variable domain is DVKVTQSSRYLVKRTGEKVFLECVQDMDHENMFWYRQDPGLGLRLIYFSYDVKMKEKGDIPEGYSVSREKKERFSLILESASTNQTSMYLCASSFEATGPYEQYFGPGTRLTVT.

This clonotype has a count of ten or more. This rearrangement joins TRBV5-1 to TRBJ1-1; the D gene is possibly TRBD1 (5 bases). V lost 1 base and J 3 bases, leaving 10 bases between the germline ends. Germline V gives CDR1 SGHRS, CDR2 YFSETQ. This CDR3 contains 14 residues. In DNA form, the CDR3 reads TGCGCCAGCAGCTTGCCAGGGCCTTACACTGAAGCTTTCTTT. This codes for CASSLPGPYTEAFF.

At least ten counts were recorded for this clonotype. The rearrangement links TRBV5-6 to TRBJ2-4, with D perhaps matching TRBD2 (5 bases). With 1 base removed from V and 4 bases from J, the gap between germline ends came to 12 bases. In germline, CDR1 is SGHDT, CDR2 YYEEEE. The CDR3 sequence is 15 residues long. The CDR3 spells CASSLSIGVKNIQYF. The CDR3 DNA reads TGTGCCAGCAGCTTGTCAATCGGGGTGAAAAACATTCAGTACTTC.

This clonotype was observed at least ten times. DNA for the CDR3: TGTGCCAGCAGTTTAACATTACACAGGGCGAACACTGAAGCTTTCTTT. This sequence encodes CASSLTLHRANTEAFF. This chain connects TRBV28 to TRBJ1-1, with D possibly TRBD1 on 6 matching bases. This CDR3 region has 16 residues. CDR1 and CDR2 (germline): MDHEN, SYDVKM. V lost 2 bases and J lost 1, with 14 bases in between.

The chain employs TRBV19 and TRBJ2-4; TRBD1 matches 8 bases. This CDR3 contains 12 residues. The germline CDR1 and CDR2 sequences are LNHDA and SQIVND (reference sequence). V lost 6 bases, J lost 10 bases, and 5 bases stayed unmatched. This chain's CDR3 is CASSLDREIQYF. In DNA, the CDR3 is TGTGCCAGTAGCCTGGACAGGGAAATTCAGTACTTC.

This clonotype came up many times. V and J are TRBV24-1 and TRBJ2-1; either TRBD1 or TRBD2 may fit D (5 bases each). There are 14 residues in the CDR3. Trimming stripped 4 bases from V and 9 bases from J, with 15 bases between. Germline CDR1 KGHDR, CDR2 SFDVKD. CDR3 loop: CATSDAGTWGEQFF. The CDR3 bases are TGTGCCACCAGTGACGCCGGGACCTGGGGTGAGCAGTTCTTC.

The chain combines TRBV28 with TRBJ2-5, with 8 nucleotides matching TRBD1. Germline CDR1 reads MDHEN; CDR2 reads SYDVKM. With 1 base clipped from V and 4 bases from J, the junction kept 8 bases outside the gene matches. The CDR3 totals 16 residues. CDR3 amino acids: CASSLYHRGSGETQYF. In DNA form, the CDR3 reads TGTGCCAGCAGTTTATATCACAGGGGGTCGGGAGAGACCCAGTACTTC. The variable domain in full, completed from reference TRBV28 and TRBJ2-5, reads DVKVTQSSRYLVKRTGEKVFLECVQDMDHENMFWYRQDPGLGLRLIYFSYDVKMKEKGDIPEGYSVSREKKERFSLILESASTNQTSMYLCASSLYHRGSGETQYFGPGTRLLVL.

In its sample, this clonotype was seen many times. CDR3 nucleotide sequence: TGTGCCAGCAGCTCGACAGGGACGGGCACCGGGGAGCTGTTTTTT. This encodes CASSSTGTGTGELFF. The chain joins TRBV7-8 to TRBJ2-2; 7 bases align to TRBD1. The CDR3 runs 15 residues. V lost 4 bases and J lost 4; bases outside the gene matches: 6. CDR1 SGHVS and CDR2 FQNEAQ come from the germline V gene.

The CDR3 DNA is TGCAGTGCTAGAGAGCTAGCGGGGAGAACCTACGAGCAGTACTTC. Amino acid sequence: CSARELAGRTYEQYF. V usage is TRBV20-1 and J usage is TRBJ2-7, with TRBD2 matching over 9 bases. In germline, CDR1 is DFQATT, CDR2 SNEGSKA (reference sequence). The length of the CDR3 is 15 residues. The trim removed 0 bases at V and 2 bases at J, leaving 5 bases unmatched.

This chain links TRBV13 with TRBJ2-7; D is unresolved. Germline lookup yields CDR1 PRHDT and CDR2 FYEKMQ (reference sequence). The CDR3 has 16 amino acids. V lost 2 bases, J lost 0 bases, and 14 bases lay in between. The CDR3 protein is CASSLIGRHYSYEQYF. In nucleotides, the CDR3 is TGTGCCAGCAGCTTAATCGGGCGGCATTACTCCTACGAGCAGTACTTC.

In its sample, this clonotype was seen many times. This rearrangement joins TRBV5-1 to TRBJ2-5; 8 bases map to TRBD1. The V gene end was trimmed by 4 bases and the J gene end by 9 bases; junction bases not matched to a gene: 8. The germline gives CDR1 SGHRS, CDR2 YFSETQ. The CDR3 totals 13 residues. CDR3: CASSVKDREPQYF. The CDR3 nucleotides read TGCGCCAGCAGCGTAAAGGACAGGGAGCCCCAGTACTTC.

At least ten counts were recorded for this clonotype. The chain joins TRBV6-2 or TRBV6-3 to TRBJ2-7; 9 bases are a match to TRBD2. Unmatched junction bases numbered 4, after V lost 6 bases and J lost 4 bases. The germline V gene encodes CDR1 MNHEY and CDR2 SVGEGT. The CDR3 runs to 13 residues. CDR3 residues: CASRSSGKYEQYF. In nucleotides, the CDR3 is TGTGCCAGCAGATCTAGCGGGAAATACGAGCAGTACTTC.

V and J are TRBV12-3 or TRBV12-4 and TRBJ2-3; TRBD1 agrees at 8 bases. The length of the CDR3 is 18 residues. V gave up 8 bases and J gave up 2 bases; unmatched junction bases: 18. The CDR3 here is CASCLLLLTGGLTDTQYF. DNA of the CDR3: TGTGCCAGCTGTCTCCTCTTATTAACAGGGGGGCTCACAGATACGCAGTATTTT.

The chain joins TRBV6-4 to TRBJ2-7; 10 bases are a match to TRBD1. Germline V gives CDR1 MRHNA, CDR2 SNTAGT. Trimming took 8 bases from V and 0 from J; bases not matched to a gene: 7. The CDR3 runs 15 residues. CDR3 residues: CASGGGQGSSYEQYF. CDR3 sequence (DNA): TGTGCCAGCGGTGGGGGACAGGGGAGCTCCTACGAGCAGTACTTC.

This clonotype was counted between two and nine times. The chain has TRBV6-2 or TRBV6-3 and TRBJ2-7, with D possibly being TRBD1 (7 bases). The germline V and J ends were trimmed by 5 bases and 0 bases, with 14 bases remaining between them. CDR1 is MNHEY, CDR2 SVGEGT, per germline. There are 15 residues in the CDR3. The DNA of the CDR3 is TGTGCCAGCAGTGCGGATCAGGGGGGCTCCTACGAGCAGTACTTC. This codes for CASSADQGGSYEQYF.